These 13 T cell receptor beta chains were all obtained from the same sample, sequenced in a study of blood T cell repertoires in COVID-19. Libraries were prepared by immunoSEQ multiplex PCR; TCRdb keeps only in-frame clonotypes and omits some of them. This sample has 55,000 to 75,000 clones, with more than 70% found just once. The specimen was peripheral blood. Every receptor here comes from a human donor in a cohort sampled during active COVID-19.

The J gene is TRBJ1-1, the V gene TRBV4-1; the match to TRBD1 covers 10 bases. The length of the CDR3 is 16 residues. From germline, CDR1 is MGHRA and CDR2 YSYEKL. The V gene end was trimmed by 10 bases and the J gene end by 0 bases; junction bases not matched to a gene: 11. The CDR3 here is CATKSGQGGMNTEAFF. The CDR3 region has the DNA TGCGCCACGAAATCTGGACAGGGGGGTATGAACACTGAAGCTTTCTTT.

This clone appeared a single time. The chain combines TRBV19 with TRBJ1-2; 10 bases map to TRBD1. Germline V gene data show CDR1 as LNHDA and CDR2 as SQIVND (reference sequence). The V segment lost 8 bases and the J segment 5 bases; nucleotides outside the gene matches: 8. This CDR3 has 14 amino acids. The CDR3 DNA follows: TGTGCCAGTGCTCTTACGGACAGGGGGTATGGCTACACCTTC. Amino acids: CASALTDRGYGYTF.

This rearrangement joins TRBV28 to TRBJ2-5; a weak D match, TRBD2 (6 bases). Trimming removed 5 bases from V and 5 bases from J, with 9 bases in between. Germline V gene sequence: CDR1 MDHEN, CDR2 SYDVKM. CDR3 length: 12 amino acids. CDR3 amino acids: CASSTSPETQYF. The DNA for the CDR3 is TGTGCCAGCAGTACTAGCCCCGAGACCCAGTACTTC.

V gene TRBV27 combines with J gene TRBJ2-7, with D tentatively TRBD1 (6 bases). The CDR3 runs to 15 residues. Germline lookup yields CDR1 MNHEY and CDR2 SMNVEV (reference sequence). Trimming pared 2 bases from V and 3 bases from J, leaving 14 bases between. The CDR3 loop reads CASSLRTVFFYEQYF. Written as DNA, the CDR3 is TGTGCCAGCAGTTTAAGGACAGTCTTCTTCTACGAGCAGTACTTC.

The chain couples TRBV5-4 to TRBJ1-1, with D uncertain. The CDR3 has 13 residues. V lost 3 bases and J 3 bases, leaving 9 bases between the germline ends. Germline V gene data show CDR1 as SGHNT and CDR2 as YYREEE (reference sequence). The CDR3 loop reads CASSSTRDTEAFF. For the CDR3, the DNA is TGTGCCAGCAGCTCTACTAGGGACACTGAAGCTTTCTTT. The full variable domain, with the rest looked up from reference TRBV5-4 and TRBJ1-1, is ETGVTQSPTHLIKTRGQQVTLRCSSQSGHNTVSWYQQALGQGPQFIFQYYREEENGRGNFPPRFSGLQFPNYSSELNVNALELDDSALYLCASSSTRDTEAFFGQGTRLTVV.

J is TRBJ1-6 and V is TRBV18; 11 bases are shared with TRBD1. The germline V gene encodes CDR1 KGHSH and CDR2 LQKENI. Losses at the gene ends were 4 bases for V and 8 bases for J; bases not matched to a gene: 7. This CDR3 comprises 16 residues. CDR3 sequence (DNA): TGTGCCAGCTCACGCGCCCGGGACAGGGGGGATTCACCCCTCCACTTT. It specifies CASSRARDRGDSPLHF.

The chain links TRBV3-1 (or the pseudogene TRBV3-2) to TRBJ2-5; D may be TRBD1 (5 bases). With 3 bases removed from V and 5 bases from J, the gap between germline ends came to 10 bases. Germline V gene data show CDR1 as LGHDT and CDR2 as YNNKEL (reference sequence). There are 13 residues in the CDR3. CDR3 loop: CASSHRARETQYF. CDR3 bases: TGTGCCAGCAGCCACAGGGCGAGGGAGACCCAGTACTTC.

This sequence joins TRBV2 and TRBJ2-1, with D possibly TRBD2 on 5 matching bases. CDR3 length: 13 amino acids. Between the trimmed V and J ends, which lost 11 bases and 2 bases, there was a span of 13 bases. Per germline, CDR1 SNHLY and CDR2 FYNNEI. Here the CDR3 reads CASQNSAYNEQFF. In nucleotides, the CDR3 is TGTGCCTCCCAGAATAGCGCCTACAATGAGCAGTTCTTC.

The CDR3 loop is CASSVGGTGGYYEQYF. In DNA, the CDR3 is TGCGCCAGCAGCGTGGGAGGGACAGGGGGGTACTACGAGCAGTACTTC. This chain uses TRBV5-1 with TRBJ2-7; 11 bases map to TRBD1. Trimming took 4 bases from V and 3 from J; bases not matched to a gene: 9. Germline values: CDR1 SGHRS, CDR2 YFSETQ. This CDR3 is built from 16 residues.

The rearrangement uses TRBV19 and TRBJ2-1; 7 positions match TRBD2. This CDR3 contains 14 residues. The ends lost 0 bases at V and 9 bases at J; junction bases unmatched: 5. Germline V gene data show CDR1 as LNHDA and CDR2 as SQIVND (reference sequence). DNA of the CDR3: TGTGCCAGTAGTATAGACGGGAGGAAGGGTGAGCAGTTCTTC. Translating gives CASSIDGRKGEQFF.

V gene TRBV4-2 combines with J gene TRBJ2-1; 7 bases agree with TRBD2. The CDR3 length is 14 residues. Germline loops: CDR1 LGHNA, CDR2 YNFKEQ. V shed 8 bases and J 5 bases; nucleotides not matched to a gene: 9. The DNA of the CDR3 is TGTGCCAGCCAGGTCTATGGGGGGGACAATGAGCAGTTCTTC. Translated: CASQVYGGDNEQFF.

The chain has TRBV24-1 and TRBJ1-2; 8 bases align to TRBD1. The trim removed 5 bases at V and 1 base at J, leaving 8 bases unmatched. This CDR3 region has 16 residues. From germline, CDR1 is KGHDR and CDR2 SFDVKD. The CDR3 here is CATSALTGAVNYGYTF. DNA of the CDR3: TGTGCCACCAGTGCCCTGACAGGGGCAGTTAACTATGGCTACACCTTC.

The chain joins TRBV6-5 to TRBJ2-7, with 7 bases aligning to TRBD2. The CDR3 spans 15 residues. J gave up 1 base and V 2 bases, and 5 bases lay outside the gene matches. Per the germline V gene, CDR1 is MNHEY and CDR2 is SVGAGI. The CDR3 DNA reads TGTGCCAGCAGTTACGGGCCTAGCGGATCCTACGAGCAGTACTTC. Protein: CASSYGPSGSYEQYF.